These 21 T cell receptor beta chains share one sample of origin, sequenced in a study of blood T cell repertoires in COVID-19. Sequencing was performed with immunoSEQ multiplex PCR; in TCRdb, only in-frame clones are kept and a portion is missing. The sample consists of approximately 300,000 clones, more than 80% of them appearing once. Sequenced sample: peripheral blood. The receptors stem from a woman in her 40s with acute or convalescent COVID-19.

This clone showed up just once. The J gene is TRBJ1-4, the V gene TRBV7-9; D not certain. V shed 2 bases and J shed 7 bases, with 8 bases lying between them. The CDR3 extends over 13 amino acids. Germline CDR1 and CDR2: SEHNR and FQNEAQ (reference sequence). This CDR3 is CASSLRGGEKLFF. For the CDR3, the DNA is TGTGCCAGCAGCTTACGGGGAGGTGAAAAACTGTTTTTT.

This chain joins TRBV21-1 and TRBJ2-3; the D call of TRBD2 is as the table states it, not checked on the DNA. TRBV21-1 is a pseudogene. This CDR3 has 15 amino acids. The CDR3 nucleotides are TGTGCCAGCAGCATGATAGCGGGGTGCGCAGATACGCAGTATTTT. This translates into CASSMIAGCADTQYF.

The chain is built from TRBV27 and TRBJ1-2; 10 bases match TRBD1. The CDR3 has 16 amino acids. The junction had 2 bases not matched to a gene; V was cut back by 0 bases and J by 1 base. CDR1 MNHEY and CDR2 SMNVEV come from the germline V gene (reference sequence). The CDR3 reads CASSLSTGGFNYGYTF. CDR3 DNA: TGTGCCAGCAGTTTATCGACAGGGGGCTTTAACTATGGCTACACCTTC.

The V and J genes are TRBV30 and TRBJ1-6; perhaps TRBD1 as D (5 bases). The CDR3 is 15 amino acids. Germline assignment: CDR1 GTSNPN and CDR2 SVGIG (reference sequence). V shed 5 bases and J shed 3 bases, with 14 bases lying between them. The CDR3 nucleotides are TGTGCCTGGTCTCTAAACGGGGGCTATAATTCACCCCTCCACTTT. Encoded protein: CAWSLNGGYNSPLHF.

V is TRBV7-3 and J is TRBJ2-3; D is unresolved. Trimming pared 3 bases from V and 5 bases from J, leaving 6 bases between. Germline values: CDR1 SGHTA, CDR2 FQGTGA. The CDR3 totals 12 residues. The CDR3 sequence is CASSFAGDTQYF. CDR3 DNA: TGTGCCAGCAGCTTCGCAGGAGATACGCAGTATTTT.

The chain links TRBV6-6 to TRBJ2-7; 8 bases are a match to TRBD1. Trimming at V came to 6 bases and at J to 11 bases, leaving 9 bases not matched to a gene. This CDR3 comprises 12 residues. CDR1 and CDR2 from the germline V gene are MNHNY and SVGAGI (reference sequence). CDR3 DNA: TGTGCCAGCAGCCCCGGACAGGGTAGTAAGTACGTC. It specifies CASSPGQGSKYV.

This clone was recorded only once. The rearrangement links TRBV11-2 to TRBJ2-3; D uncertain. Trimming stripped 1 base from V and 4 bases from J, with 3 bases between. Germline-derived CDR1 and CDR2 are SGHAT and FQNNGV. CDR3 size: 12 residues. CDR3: CASSLVSDTQYF. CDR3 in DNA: TGTGCCAGCAGCTTAGTCTCAGATACGCAGTATTTT.

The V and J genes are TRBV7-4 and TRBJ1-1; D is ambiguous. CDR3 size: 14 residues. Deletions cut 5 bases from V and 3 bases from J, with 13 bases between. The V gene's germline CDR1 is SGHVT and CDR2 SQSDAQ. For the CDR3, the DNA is TGTGCCAGCAGCCTCCGGGGTAGACACACTGAAGCTTTCTTT. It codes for CASSLRGRHTEAFF.

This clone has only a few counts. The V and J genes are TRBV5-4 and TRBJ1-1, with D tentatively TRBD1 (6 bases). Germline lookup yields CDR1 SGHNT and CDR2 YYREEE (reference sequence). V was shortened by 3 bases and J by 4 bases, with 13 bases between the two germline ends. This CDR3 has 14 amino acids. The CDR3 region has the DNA TGTGCCAGCAGCTGGGGGGGGGCAGGCACTGAAGCTTTCTTT. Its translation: CASSWGGAGTEAFF.

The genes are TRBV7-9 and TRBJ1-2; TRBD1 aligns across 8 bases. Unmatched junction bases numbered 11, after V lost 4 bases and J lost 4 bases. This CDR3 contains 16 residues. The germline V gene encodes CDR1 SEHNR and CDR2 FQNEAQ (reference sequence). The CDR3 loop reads CASSSHLTGGSYGYTF. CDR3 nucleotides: TGTGCCAGCAGCTCGCATTTAACAGGGGGGAGCTATGGCTACACCTTC.

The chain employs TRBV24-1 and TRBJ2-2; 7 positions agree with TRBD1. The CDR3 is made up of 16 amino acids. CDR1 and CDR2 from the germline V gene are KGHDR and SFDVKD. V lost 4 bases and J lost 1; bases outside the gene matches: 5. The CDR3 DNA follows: TGTGCCACCAGTGAAACCGGGACAGTGAACACCGGGGAGCTGTTTTTT. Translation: CATSETGTVNTGELFF.

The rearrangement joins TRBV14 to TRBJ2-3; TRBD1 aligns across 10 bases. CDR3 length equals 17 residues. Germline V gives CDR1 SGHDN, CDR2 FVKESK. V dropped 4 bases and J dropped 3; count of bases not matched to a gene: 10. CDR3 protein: CASSPKIGTGVTDTQYF. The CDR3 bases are TGTGCCAGCAGCCCGAAAATCGGGACAGGGGTAACAGATACGCAGTATTTT. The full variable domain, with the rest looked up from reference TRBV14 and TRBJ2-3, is EAGVTQFPSHSVIEKGQTVTLRCDPISGHDNLYWYRRVMGKEIKFLLHFVKESKQDESGMPNNRFLAERTGGTYSTLKVQPAELEDSGVYFCASSPKIGTGVTDTQYFGPGTRLTVL.

DNA of the CDR3: TGTGCCAGCAGTTACTCGAATATAGGGCCGGGGGGCTACACCTTC. Residues: CASSYSNIGPGGYTF. This sequence joins TRBV6-5 and TRBJ1-2; D gene ambiguous. Germline CDR1 is MNHEY and CDR2 is SVGAGI. The V end lost 0 bases, the J end lost 8 bases, and 16 bases lay between the germline ends. CDR3 length: 15 amino acids.

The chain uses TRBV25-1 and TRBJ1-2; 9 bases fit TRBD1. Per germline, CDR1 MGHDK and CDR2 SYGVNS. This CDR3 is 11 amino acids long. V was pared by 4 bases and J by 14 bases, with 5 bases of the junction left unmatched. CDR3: CASSGGQGVTF. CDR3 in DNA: TGTGCCAGCAGTGGGGGACAGGGCGTTACCTTC.

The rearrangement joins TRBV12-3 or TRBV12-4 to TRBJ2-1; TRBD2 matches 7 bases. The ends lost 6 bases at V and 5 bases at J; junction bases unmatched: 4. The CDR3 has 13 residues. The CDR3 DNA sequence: TGTGCCAGCAGGGCGGGACTACACAATGAGCAGTTCTTC. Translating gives CASRAGLHNEQFF.

CDR3 loop: CASSLWGLHEKLFF. Here the CDR3 DNA reads TGTGCCAGCAGTTTATGGGGCCTACATGAAAAACTGTTTTTT. The rearrangement joins TRBV27 to TRBJ1-4, with D perhaps matching TRBD1 (5 bases). In germline, CDR1 is MNHEY, CDR2 SMNVEV (reference sequence). Trimming took off 1 base at V and 6 bases at J, with 9 bases between the two ends. This CDR3 has 14 residues.

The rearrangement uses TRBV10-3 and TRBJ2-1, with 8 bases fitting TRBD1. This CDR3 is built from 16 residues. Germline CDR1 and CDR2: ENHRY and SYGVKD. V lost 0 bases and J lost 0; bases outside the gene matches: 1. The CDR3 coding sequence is TGTGCCATCAGTGAGTCGACAGGGGTCTCCTACAATGAGCAGTTCTTC. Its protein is CAISESTGVSYNEQFF.

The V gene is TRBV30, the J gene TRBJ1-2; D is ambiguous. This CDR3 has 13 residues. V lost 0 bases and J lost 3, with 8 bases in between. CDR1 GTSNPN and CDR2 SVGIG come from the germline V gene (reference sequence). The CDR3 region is CAWSVRQDYGYTF. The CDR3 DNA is TGTGCCTGGAGTGTAAGACAAGACTATGGCTACACCTTC.

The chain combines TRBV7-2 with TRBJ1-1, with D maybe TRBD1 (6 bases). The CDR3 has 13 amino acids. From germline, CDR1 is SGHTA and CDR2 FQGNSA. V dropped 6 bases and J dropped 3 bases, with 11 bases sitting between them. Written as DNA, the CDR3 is TGTGCCAGCAGGTTGCCAGGGGACACTGAAGCTTTCTTT. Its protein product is CASRLPGDTEAFF.

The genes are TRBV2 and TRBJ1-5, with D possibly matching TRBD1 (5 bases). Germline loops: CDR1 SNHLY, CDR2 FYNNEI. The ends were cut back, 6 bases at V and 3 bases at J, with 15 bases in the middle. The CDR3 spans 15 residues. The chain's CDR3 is CASSGLDIPNQPQHF. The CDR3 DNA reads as TGTGCCAGCAGCGGCCTGGACATCCCCAATCAGCCCCAGCATTTT.

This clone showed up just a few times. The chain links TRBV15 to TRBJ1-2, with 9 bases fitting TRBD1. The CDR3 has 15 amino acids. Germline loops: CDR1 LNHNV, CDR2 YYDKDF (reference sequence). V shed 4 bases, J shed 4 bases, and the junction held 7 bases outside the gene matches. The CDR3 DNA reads TGTGCCACCAGCATACTTGGACAGGGGACCTATGGCTACACCTTC. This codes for CATSILGQGTYGYTF.